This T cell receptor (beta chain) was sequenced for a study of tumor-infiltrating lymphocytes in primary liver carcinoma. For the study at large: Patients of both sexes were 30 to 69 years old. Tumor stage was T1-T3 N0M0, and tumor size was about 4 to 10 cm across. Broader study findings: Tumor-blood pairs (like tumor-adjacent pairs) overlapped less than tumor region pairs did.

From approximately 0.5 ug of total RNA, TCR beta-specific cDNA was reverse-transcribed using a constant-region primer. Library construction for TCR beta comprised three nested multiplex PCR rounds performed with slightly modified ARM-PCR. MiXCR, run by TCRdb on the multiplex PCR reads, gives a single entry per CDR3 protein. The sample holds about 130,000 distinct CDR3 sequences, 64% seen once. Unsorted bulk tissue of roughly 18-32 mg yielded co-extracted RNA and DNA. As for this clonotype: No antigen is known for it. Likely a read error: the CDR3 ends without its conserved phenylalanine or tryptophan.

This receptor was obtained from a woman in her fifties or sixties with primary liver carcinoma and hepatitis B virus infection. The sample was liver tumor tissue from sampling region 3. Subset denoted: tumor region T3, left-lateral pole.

CDR3 bases: TGTGCCAGCACCCAAGGGCGTGTCGAAGAGACCCAGTACCTC. Residues: CASTQGRVEETQYL. The chain employs TRBV7-9 and TRBJ2-5; no definite D call. V was trimmed by 7 bases and J by 3 bases, leaving 15 bases between them. Germline V gene lookup returns CDR1 SEHNR and CDR2 FQNEAQ (reference sequence). The CDR3 contains 14 residues.